This entry describes one TCR beta chain. Its antigen is unidentified. Produced via immunoSEQ multiplex PCR; TCRdb's table is partial and in-frame only. In the table there are about 150,000 clones, more than 85% of which are singletons. The germline V gene has CDR1 LGHNT and CDR2 FRNRAP. Trimming removed 1 base from V and 8 bases from J, with 9 bases in between. The CDR3 totals 13 residues. These data are taken from a study of T cell responses to AZD1222 COVID-19 vaccine. Study-wide results and limits: Mapped onto spike, vaccine-associated CD4 TCRs spanned it and were dominant at 160-218 and 743-854.

The source is an adult in good health. This chain uses TRBV12-5 with TRBJ1-5; no reliable D call. The sequencing used peripheral blood, collected on day 0 of AZD1222 vaccination. The CDR3 DNA reads as TGTGCTAGTGGTTTGGACTCTAAGGAGCCCCAGCATTTT. Translating gives CASGLDSKEPQHF.